This TCR beta chain appears in the sequencing data of a study of T cells in women clearing cervical HPV infection. Study at large: Case blood was drawn a median roughly 160 days after lesion detection.

In the case of this clone: The observed sequence ends 3 residues before the CDR3 terminus, with the missing tail filled in from the germline J gene.

Some clones are missing from TCRdb's copy, which holds only in-frame ones; the method was immunoSEQ multiplex PCR. The sample shows approximately 20,000 clones, and around 3% sits with its ten largest clones. The germline V gene encodes CDR1 DFQATT and CDR2 SNEGSKA (reference sequence). This CDR3 comprises 14 residues. Dot-blot hybridization genotyped cervical HPV amplified with MY09/MY11 PCR. Material: blood buffy coat. The rearrangement uses TRBV20-1 and TRBJ1-2, with 11 bases matching TRBD1. The sequence was obtained from a woman aged 18 to 69 with a cervical HPV16 infection that either progressed to CIN3+ or cleared (not recorded which). CDR3: CSARAGQGAGGYTF. CDR3 bases read: TGCAGTGCTAGAGCCGGACAGGGGGCGGGGGGC.